A single sample is the source of the 31 T cell receptor beta chains below, sequenced in a study of radiation and T cells in renal cell carcinoma. The time point here: baseline pretreatment blood. The sample's treatment: 15 Gy SBRT to primary tumor, nephrectomy 4 weeks later. Measured with immunoSEQ multiplex PCR; TCRdb has only the in-frame clones, and not every one. This table holds about 150,000 clones, 88% found once. The sample in question was blood, obtained from a patient whose treatment included radiotherapy and nephrectomy. The receptors stem from a woman aged 70-85 years with renal cell carcinoma.

The genes are TRBV19 and TRBJ1-2, with 7 bases that match TRBD1. This CDR3 is built from 14 residues. Germline CDR1 and CDR2: LNHDA and SQIVND (reference sequence). V shed 5 bases and J 4 bases; nucleotides not matched to a gene: 7. The CDR3 DNA is TGTGCCAGTAGTGTTAGGGGGCGGATCTATGGCTACACCTTC. Its protein product is CASSVRGRIYGYTF.

This clone was counted between two and nine times. The chain is built from TRBV28 and TRBJ1-2; a weak D match, TRBD1 (5 bases). This CDR3 is built from 14 residues. Germline CDR1 and CDR2: MDHEN and SYDVKM. V was cut by 10 bases and J by 3 bases, with 18 bases left in between. CDR3: CAIKRGGDDYGYTF. CDR3 DNA sequence: TGTGCCATCAAAAGGGGAGGGGATGACTATGGCTACACCTTC.

The J gene is TRBJ1-4, the V gene TRBV6-1, with TRBD1 matching 9 bases. Germline lookup yields CDR1 MNHNS and CDR2 SASEGT. The ends lost 3 bases at V and 4 bases at J; junction bases unmatched: 3. This CDR3 has 15 amino acids. The chain's CDR3 is CASSEPGQGNEKLFF. As DNA, the CDR3 is TGTGCCAGCAGTGAGCCGGGACAGGGTAATGAAAAACTGTTTTTT.

The chain has TRBV7-2 and TRBJ2-7, with a tentative D call TRBD2 (5 bases). The V and J ends lost 1 base and 2 bases respectively, with 12 bases between them. There are 15 residues in the CDR3. The germline V gene has CDR1 SGHTA and CDR2 FQGNSA. The chain's CDR3 is CASSLGRGMTYEQYF. The DNA for the CDR3 is TGTGCCAGCAGCTTAGGTAGAGGGATGACCTACGAGCAGTACTTC.

A remark on this clone: The junction shows a germline mismatch at one end, possibly a read error. The chain couples TRBV6-5 to TRBJ1-1; possibly TRBD1 for D (6 bases). This CDR3 is 14 amino acids long. The germline V gene has CDR1 MNHEY and CDR2 SVGAGI. The CDR3, as DNA: TGTGCCAGCAGTTACGAGGGGGTGAAAACTGAAGCTTTCTTT. This sequence encodes CASSYEGVKTEAFF.

The V gene is TRBV28, the J gene TRBJ1-2; D gene unclear. This CDR3 contains 14 residues. The germline CDR1 and CDR2 sequences are MDHEN and SYDVKM. Trimming took off 7 bases at V and 4 bases at J, with 16 bases between the two ends. CDR3: CASTRSREGYGYTF. CDR3 sequence (DNA): TGTGCCAGCACCCGTTCAAGGGAAGGCTATGGCTACACCTTC.

Concerning this clone itself: One end of the junction varies from germline; a read error may be responsible. Other DNA sequences of this sample code for an identical CDR3. The rearrangement uses TRBV4-1 and TRBJ1-4; 7 bases map to TRBD1. The CDR3 is 17 amino acids. The germline CDR1 and CDR2 sequences are MGHRA and YSYEKL. The CDR3 bases are TGCGCCAGTAGCCAAGATATCAGGACAGGCCACAATGAAAAACTGTTTTTT. Residues: CASSQDIRTGHNEKLFF.

The chain is built from TRBV5-1 and TRBJ1-2, with D perhaps TRBD1 (5 bases). Looked up from germline, CDR1 is SGHRS and CDR2 is YFSETQ. V lost 0 bases to trimming and J lost 8 bases, with 8 bases between them. The CDR3 is made up of 12 amino acids. The CDR3 nucleotides are TGCGCCAGCAGCTTGGTAGCAGGGGGCTACACCTTC. Its translation is CASSLVAGGYTF.

The chain has TRBV5-1 and TRBJ1-2, with 9 bases matching TRBD1. V was clipped by 3 bases and J by 7 bases; unmatched bases: 10. The CDR3 is 15 residues long. Germline assignment: CDR1 SGHRS and CDR2 YFSETQ. Here the CDR3 reads CASSSLLGQGGGYTF. DNA for the CDR3: TGCGCCAGCAGCTCTTTGCTGGGACAGGGAGGTGGCTACACCTTC.

This clone was seen only a few times. The chain combines TRBV6-6 with TRBJ1-1; D may be TRBD1 (5 bases). V dropped 6 bases and J dropped 4 bases, with 15 bases sitting between them. Germline V lookup: CDR1 MNHNY, CDR2 SVGAGI (reference sequence). The CDR3 consists of 14 residues. The CDR3 bases are TGTGCCAGCAGCACTTGGGGACGGGGCACTGAAGCTTTCTTT. This gives the protein CASSTWGRGTEAFF.

V is TRBV9 and J is TRBJ2-5; 7 nucleotides align to TRBD1. The germline gives CDR1 SGDLS, CDR2 YYNGEE. The CDR3 is 14 amino acids. The ends lost 0 bases at V and 5 bases at J; junction bases unmatched: 4. The chain's CDR3 is CASSVVGGAETQYF. CDR3 sequence (DNA): TGTGCCAGCAGCGTAGTAGGGGGCGCGGAGACCCAGTACTTC.

This sequence joins TRBV9 and TRBJ2-2, with D possibly TRBD2 on 5 matching bases. From germline, CDR1 is SGDLS and CDR2 YYNGEE. The V and J ends lost 4 bases and 1 base respectively, with 14 bases between them. The length of the CDR3 is 16 residues. As DNA, the CDR3 is TGTGCCAGCAGCACACCGAGTAGCGAGAACACCGGGGAGCTGTTTTTT. Its translation is CASSTPSSENTGELFF. The full variable domain, with the rest looked up from reference TRBV9 and TRBJ2-2, is DSGVTQTPKHLITATGQRVTLRCSPRSGDLSVYWYQQSLDQGLQFLIQYYNGEERAKGNILERFSAQQFPDLHSELNLSSLELGDSALYFCASSTPSSENTGELFFGEGSRLTVL.

CDR3 nucleotides: TGTGCCAGCTCCAGAGAGGGGGCTAACACCGGGGAGCTGTTTTTT. It yields the protein CASSREGANTGELFF. V and J are TRBV11-2 and TRBJ2-2, with TRBD1 matching over 7 bases. Germline V gene data show CDR1 as SGHAT and CDR2 as FQNNGV. The CDR3 spans 15 residues. The V gene end was trimmed by 8 bases and the J gene end by 2 bases; junction bases not matched to a gene: 8.

This chain joins TRBV11-3 and TRBJ2-7; D perhaps matches TRBD2 (6 bases). Trimming took 6 bases from V and 3 from J, leaving 12 bases between them. The CDR3 is made up of 13 amino acids. Germline V gene data show CDR1 as SGHNT and CDR2 as YENEEA. CDR3 sequence reads: CASSDSGRYEQYF. In DNA form, the CDR3 reads TGTGCCAGCAGTGACAGCGGGCGCTACGAGCAGTACTTC.

This sequence joins TRBV28 and TRBJ2-7; TRBD2 matches at 7 bases. From germline, CDR1 is MDHEN and CDR2 SYDVKM. After removal of 5 bases from V and 5 bases from J, the junction contained 6 bases not matched to a gene. There are 13 residues in the CDR3. The CDR3 coding sequence is TGTGCCAGCAGTCTCGGACGGGAGGACGAGCAGTACTTC. It translates to CASSLGREDEQYF.

A few counts support this clone. This chain uses TRBV11-2 with TRBJ2-7; D not certain. Germline values: CDR1 SGHAT, CDR2 FQNNGV. V gave up 3 bases and J gave up 0 bases, with 21 bases separating them. The CDR3 loop spans 18 amino acids. CDR3 in amino acids: CASSFGPYLPRSSYEQYF. CDR3 DNA sequence: TGTGCCAGCAGCTTCGGACCTTATCTGCCCCGGAGCTCCTACGAGCAGTACTTC.

This clone has a single count. CDR3 nucleotide sequence: TGTGCCATCAGTGGAGGTCAGGGCGCAGATACGCAGTATTTT. Translated, it gives CAISGGQGADTQYF. The rearrangement uses TRBV10-3 and TRBJ2-3, with a weak D call TRBD1 (5 bases). V shed 4 bases and J shed 4 bases, with 12 bases lying between them. The CDR3 sequence is 14 residues long. Per the germline V gene, CDR1 is ENHRY and CDR2 is SYGVKD.

The DNA for the CDR3 is TGTGCCAGCAGCCAAGATGGCGGGGGAGGGACCGGGGAGCTGTTTTTT. This codes for CASSQDGGGGTGELFF. V usage is TRBV4-2 and J usage is TRBJ2-2, with 7 bases identical to TRBD2. CDR1 and CDR2 (germline): LGHNA, YNFKEQ. The CDR3 runs 16 residues. After removal of 0 bases from V and 5 bases from J, the junction contained 6 bases not matched to a gene.

V gene TRBV7-2 combines with J gene TRBJ1-6, with unresolved D. Germline assignment: CDR1 SGHTA and CDR2 FQGNSA. The CDR3 runs 13 residues. The V and J ends lost 5 bases and 7 bases respectively, with 9 bases between them. The CDR3: CASSESGNSPLHF. The CDR3 DNA reads as TGTGCCAGCAGCGAGAGCGGAAATTCACCCCTCCACTTT.

To note about this clone: The identical CDR3 is also encoded by other nucleotide sequences in the sample. The J gene is TRBJ1-1, the V gene TRBV6-5; 8 bases agree with TRBD1. Germline CDR1 reads MNHEY; CDR2 reads SVGAGI. V lost 5 bases to trimming and J lost 5 bases; unmatched junction nucleotides: 4. The CDR3 contains 13 residues. The CDR3 coding sequence is TGTGCCAGCAGTCGGACAGGGAGGACTGAAGCTTTCTTT. Protein product: CASSRTGRTEAFF.

The V gene is TRBV5-1, the J gene TRBJ2-1, with 10 bases that match TRBD2. Losses at the gene ends were 4 bases for V and 4 bases for J; bases not matched to a gene: 5. The length of the CDR3 is 15 residues. Germline values: CDR1 SGHRS, CDR2 YFSETQ. The chain's CDR3 is CASSLSGGDYNEQFF. DNA for the CDR3: TGCGCCAGCAGCCTCAGCGGGGGGGATTACAATGAGCAGTTCTTC.

This rearrangement joins TRBV27 to TRBJ1-5, with 7 bases that match TRBD1. The J segment lost 3 bases and the V segment lost 2 bases, leaving 7 bases of the junction unmatched. Germline V CDR1 and CDR2: MNHEY, SMNVEV (reference sequence). This CDR3 is built from 16 residues. For the CDR3, the DNA is TGTGCCAGCAGTTTAACCAGGGACAGATTCAATCAGCCCCAGCATTTT. Translation gives CASSLTRDRFNQPQHF.

This clone was seen a few times. The chain is built from TRBV5-4 and TRBJ2-7; 7 bases map to TRBD2. There are 15 residues in the CDR3. Germline CDR1 SGHNT, CDR2 YYREEE (reference sequence). The trim removed 2 bases at V and 2 bases at J, leaving 7 bases unmatched. CDR3 in amino acids: CASSLIAGVTYEQYF. The CDR3 bases are TGTGCCAGCAGCTTAATAGCGGGCGTAACCTACGAGCAGTACTTC.

This clone was picked up one time. CDR3: CASSPAGGTDSPLHF. The CDR3 bases are TGTGCCAGCTCACCGGCAGGGGGCACTGATTCACCCCTCCACTTT. The chain uses TRBV18 and TRBJ1-6; 8 positions agree with TRBD1. Germline V lookup: CDR1 KGHSH, CDR2 LQKENI. The length of the CDR3 is 15 residues. V shed 3 bases and J 8 bases; nucleotides not matched to a gene: 6.

This clone has only a few counts. The chain employs TRBV7-9 and TRBJ1-1; D gene unclear. Trimming removed 3 bases at V and 3 bases at J, with 8 bases between. This CDR3 is 13 amino acids long. The V gene's germline CDR1 is SEHNR and CDR2 FQNEAQ (reference sequence). Written as DNA, the CDR3 is TGTGCCAGCAGCTTCATGGAGGACACTGAAGCTTTCTTT. This encodes CASSFMEDTEAFF.

The chain has TRBV28 and TRBJ1-2; D gene ambiguous. The V end was cut by 4 bases, the J end by 5 bases, with 17 bases between. This CDR3 has 15 amino acids. Germline-derived CDR1 and CDR2 are MDHEN and SYDVKM. CDR3 sequence reads: CASSSAAGRNYGYTF. The CDR3 DNA follows: TGTGCCAGCAGTTCCGCCGCGGGAAGGAATTATGGCTACACCTTC.

This chain uses TRBV9 with TRBJ1-3, with D uncertain. Trimming shortened V by 3 bases and J by 3 bases, and 10 bases separated the two germline ends. The CDR3 sequence is 14 residues long. CDR1 is SGDLS and CDR2 is YYNGEE in the germline V gene. For the CDR3, the DNA is TGTGCCAGCAGCGCCACATTAGTTGGAAACACCATATATTTT. It specifies CASSATLVGNTIYF.

The CDR3 spells CASRGGDEKLFF. CDR3 DNA sequence: TGTGCCAGCCGAGGGGGAGATGAAAAACTGTTTTTT. The genes are TRBV6-6 and TRBJ1-4; D might be TRBD1 (6 bases). The germline V and J ends were trimmed by 8 bases and 6 bases, with 10 bases remaining between them. From germline, CDR1 is MNHNY and CDR2 SVGAGI (reference sequence). This CDR3 is built from 12 residues.

The chain combines TRBV5-1 with TRBJ2-2, with D tentatively TRBD1 or TRBD2 (5 bases each). In germline, CDR1 is SGHRS, CDR2 YFSETQ. V gave up 4 bases and J gave up 8 bases, with 9 bases separating them. There are 12 residues in the CDR3. In nucleotides, the CDR3 is TGCGCCAGCAGCCCCGGGGCGGGGGAGCTGTTTTTT. Its protein is CASSPGAGELFF.

This clone was observed a handful of times. This CDR3 reads CSVVGRGFEQFF. The CDR3 bases are TGCAGCGTTGTGGGCAGGGGGTTTGAGCAGTTCTTC. This sequence joins TRBV29-1 and TRBJ2-1, with TRBD1 matching 7 bases. In germline, CDR1 is SQVTM, CDR2 ANQGSEA. V lost 4 bases, J lost 9 bases, and 6 bases stayed unmatched. The CDR3 sequence is 12 residues long.

The chain carries TRBV14 and TRBJ1-1, with D perhaps TRBD1 (6 bases). Germline V gene data show CDR1 as SGHDN and CDR2 as FVKESK. This CDR3 spans 14 amino acids. Between the trimmed V and J ends, which lost 4 bases and 5 bases, there was a span of 14 bases. In DNA form, the CDR3 reads TGTGCCAGCAGCCGCCAGGGGAGGGATACTGAAGCTTTCTTT. The encoded protein is CASSRQGRDTEAFF.